The 22 T cell receptor beta chains below all came from one sample that was sequenced in a study of blood T cell repertoires in COVID-19. This table comes from immunoSEQ multiplex PCR, and its TCRdb copy is limited to in-frame clones, with some not included. The sample lists just over 300,000 clones, 85% to 90% occurring once. The sequenced sample consisted of peripheral blood. Source of these receptors: a woman aged 25 to 39 with COVID-19, enrolled during active disease.

This sequence joins TRBV23-1 and TRBJ2-3, with TRBD2 identical over 8 bases. TRBV23-1 is noted as an ORF with a role that remains uncertain. V shed 2 bases, J shed 2 bases, and the junction held 6 bases outside the gene matches. The CDR3 is made up of 16 amino acids. CDR3 residues: CASSQVGGGFTDTQYF. In nucleotides, the CDR3 is TGCGCCAGCAGTCAAGTCGGGGGGGGTTTCACAGATACGCAGTATTTT.

Here the CDR3 DNA reads TGTGCCACGGGACAGGGGGCGGGCGAGCAGTACGTC. Translating it yields CATGQGAGEQYV. V is TRBV6-5 and J is TRBJ2-7, with TRBD1 matching 12 bases. Germline assignment: CDR1 MNHEY and CDR2 SVGAGI. CDR3 length equals 12 residues. Trimming cost V 10 bases and J 6 bases; bases outside gene matches: 4.

The J gene is TRBJ1-4, the V gene TRBV28; D is unclear. Between the trimmed V and J ends, which lost 3 bases and 0 bases, there was a span of 11 bases. The germline gives CDR1 MDHEN, CDR2 SYDVKM. The CDR3 consists of 16 residues. CDR3 amino acids: CASSFAQSATNEKLFF. CDR3 coding DNA: TGTGCCAGCAGTTTCGCACAGTCTGCAACTAATGAAAAACTGTTTTTT.

This chain joins TRBV19 and TRBJ2-3; TRBD1 matches at 8 bases. The CDR3 has 15 residues. CDR1 LNHDA and CDR2 SQIVND come from the germline V gene (reference sequence). After removal of 7 bases from V and 2 bases from J, the junction contained 8 bases not matched to a gene. CDR3 DNA: TGTGCCAGTATTTCGACAGGGGAACTCACAGATACGCAGTATTTT. It is translated as CASISTGELTDTQYF.

This chain joins TRBV2 and TRBJ2-7, with 11 nucleotides matching TRBD1. The germline V gene has CDR1 SNHLY and CDR2 FYNNEI. V lost 4 bases to trimming and J lost 9 bases; unmatched junction nucleotides: 11. The length of the CDR3 is 15 residues. This CDR3 is CASSGDGTGGGLQYV. Here the CDR3 DNA reads TGTGCCAGCAGTGGGGACGGGACAGGGGGAGGGTTGCAGTACGTC.

This rearrangement joins TRBV7-6 to TRBJ1-3; 8 bases are a match to TRBD1. J gave up 0 bases and V 5 bases, and 12 bases lay outside the gene matches. The CDR3 spans 18 residues. Germline-derived CDR1 and CDR2 are SGHVS and FNYEAQ. CDR3 sequence: CASSRYHRGQASGNTIYF. CDR3 in DNA: TGTGCCAGCAGCCGATACCACCGGGGACAGGCCTCTGGAAACACCATATATTTT.

The chain carries TRBV19 and TRBJ2-4, with D tentatively TRBD1 (5 bases). V was pared by 0 bases and J by 0 bases, with 12 bases between. CDR1 LNHDA and CDR2 SQIVND come from the germline V gene (reference sequence). The CDR3 is 17 amino acids. CDR3 amino acids: CASSIEDSLRAKNIQYF. CDR3 nucleotide sequence: TGTGCCAGTAGTATAGAAGACAGTCTAAGAGCCAAAAACATTCAGTACTTC.

This clone was seen only once. The V and J genes are TRBV7-6 and TRBJ2-5, with 9 nucleotides matching TRBD2. CDR1 is SGHVS and CDR2 is FNYEAQ in the germline V gene. The CDR3 is 16 residues long. Trimming cost V 4 bases and J 3 bases; bases outside gene matches: 9. This chain's CDR3 is CASSSKRASGKETQYF. For the CDR3, the DNA is TGTGCCAGCAGCTCCAAGCGAGCTAGCGGGAAAGAGACCCAGTACTTC.

The CDR3 region is CASQLPQGRLAFF. CDR3 nucleotides: TGTGCCAGCCAACTTCCTCAGGGTCGGCTAGCTTTCTTT. V is TRBV6-5 and J is TRBJ1-1; a weak D match, TRBD1 (5 bases). This CDR3 has 13 amino acids. The germline CDR1 and CDR2 sequences are MNHEY and SVGAGI. Trimming removed 8 bases from V and 10 bases from J, with 20 bases in between.

This clone has a handful of counts. The chain is built from TRBV6-2 or TRBV6-3 and TRBJ1-5, with no clear D. The CDR3 totals 14 residues. Germline V gene sequence: CDR1 MNHEY, CDR2 SVGEGT. Trimming took off 2 bases at V and 3 bases at J, with 8 bases between the two ends. The CDR3, as DNA: TGTGCCAGCAGTTACGAACAGAACAATCAGCCCCAGCATTTT. It specifies CASSYEQNNQPQHF.

The chain recombines TRBV13 with TRBJ2-1; 9 bases align to TRBD2. CDR3 length: 15 amino acids. Germline lookup yields CDR1 PRHDT and CDR2 FYEKMQ (reference sequence). V trimming: 0 bases; J trimming: 4 bases; junction bases outside the gene matches: 1. The CDR3 sequence: CASSLGTSGYNEQFF. The CDR3 coding sequence is TGTGCCAGCAGCTTAGGGACTAGCGGATACAATGAGCAGTTCTTC.

V is TRBV7-9 and J is TRBJ1-1; D is undetermined. The germline V gene has CDR1 SEHNR and CDR2 FQNEAQ (reference sequence). The CDR3 totals 13 residues. V lost 6 bases, J lost 7 bases, and 15 bases lay in between. The CDR3 bases are TGTGCCAGCAGGGCCGGGGAAGGTATTGAAGCTTTCTTT. Translated: CASRAGEGIEAFF.

This chain connects TRBV28 to TRBJ1-1, with D possibly matching TRBD1 (5 bases). Germline CDR1 and CDR2: MDHEN and SYDVKM. This CDR3 comprises 13 residues. Trimming removed 6 bases at V and 5 bases at J, with 13 bases between. The CDR3 loop is CASSLGGWTEAFF. CDR3 sequence (DNA): TGTGCCAGCAGCTTGGGGGGTTGGACTGAAGCTTTCTTT.

This clone has only one observation. The CDR3 loop reads CASSSGTGIGYTF. The CDR3 coding sequence is TGTGCCAGCAGCTCCGGGACAGGGATTGGCTACACCTTC. This chain connects TRBV7-2 to TRBJ1-2; 9 bases match TRBD1. J was trimmed by 7 bases and V by 4 bases; bases with no gene match: 4. Germline CDR1 and CDR2: SGHTA and FQGNSA. This CDR3 region has 13 residues.

This clone was seen a few times. The rearrangement uses TRBV6-5 and TRBJ1-1; D is uncertain. The CDR3 sequence is 12 residues long. Germline assignment: CDR1 MNHEY and CDR2 SVGAGI. V was shortened by 6 bases and J by 1 base, with 6 bases between the two germline ends. CDR3 DNA: TGTGCCAGCAGGTCAGGGAACACTGAAGCTTTCTTT. As protein: CASRSGNTEAFF.

The rearrangement links TRBV7-2 to TRBJ1-1; D call uncertain. Germline lookup yields CDR1 SGHTA and CDR2 FQGNSA. The CDR3 runs to 14 residues. Between the trimmed V and J ends, which lost 2 bases and 1 base, there was a span of 8 bases. CDR3 residues: CASSLNTRNTEAFF. CDR3 DNA sequence: TGTGCCAGCAGCTTAAATACACGGAACACTGAAGCTTTCTTT.

This clone was counted once. The rearrangement uses TRBV6-1 and TRBJ1-3; no clear D. Germline V lookup: CDR1 MNHNS, CDR2 SASEGT. The CDR3 runs to 14 residues. Trimming cost V 3 bases and J 2 bases, with 8 bases left between them. CDR3 sequence reads: CASSEPGTGNTIYF. The CDR3 DNA reads TGTGCCAGCAGTGAGCCGGGAACTGGAAACACCATATATTTT.

This rearrangement joins TRBV12-5 to TRBJ2-2; TRBD1 agrees at 9 bases. CDR1 and CDR2 from the germline V gene are LGHNT and FRNRAP. Unmatched junction bases numbered 3, after V lost 4 bases and J lost 0 bases. The CDR3 has 16 residues. In DNA form, the CDR3 reads TGTGCTAGTGGTTCTACAGGGGGCACGAACACCGGGGAGCTGTTTTTT. Its translation is CASGSTGGTNTGELFF.

The J gene is TRBJ1-1, the V gene TRBV2; TRBD1 matches at 10 bases. Trimming took 7 bases from V and 3 from J; bases not matched to a gene: 8. Germline assignment: CDR1 SNHLY and CDR2 FYNNEI. The CDR3 has 15 residues. The CDR3 reads CASISVDRGDTEAFF. The DNA for the CDR3 is TGTGCCAGCATCAGTGTGGACAGGGGGGACACTGAAGCTTTCTTT.

The chain recombines TRBV10-1 with TRBJ2-2; 10 nucleotides match TRBD1. CDR1 is WNHNN, CDR2 SYGVQD, per germline (reference sequence). This CDR3 has 15 residues. V shed 4 bases and J 4 bases; nucleotides not matched to a gene: 3. The chain's CDR3 is CASSVGDRGTGELFF. The CDR3 nucleotides read TGCGCCAGCAGTGTTGGGGACAGGGGCACCGGGGAGCTGTTTTTT.

J is TRBJ1-2 and V is TRBV3-1 (or the pseudogene TRBV3-2); 9 nucleotides align to TRBD1. V lost 4 bases to trimming and J lost 0 bases; unmatched junction nucleotides: 3. The germline V gene encodes CDR1 LGHDT and CDR2 YNNKEL (reference sequence). The length of the CDR3 is 15 residues. CDR3 in amino acids: CASSPDRGTNYGYTF. In DNA, the CDR3 is TGTGCCAGCAGCCCGGACAGGGGTACTAACTATGGCTACACCTTC.

The gene calls are TRBV2 and TRBJ1-3; D perhaps matches TRBD1 (5 bases). Germline CDR1 is SNHLY and CDR2 is FYNNEI. The CDR3 loop spans 13 amino acids. Trimming removed 7 bases at V and 4 bases at J, with 11 bases between. CDR3 in DNA: TGTGCCAGCATGGGCAGGGAAGGAAACACCATATATTTT. It yields the protein CASMGREGNTIYF.